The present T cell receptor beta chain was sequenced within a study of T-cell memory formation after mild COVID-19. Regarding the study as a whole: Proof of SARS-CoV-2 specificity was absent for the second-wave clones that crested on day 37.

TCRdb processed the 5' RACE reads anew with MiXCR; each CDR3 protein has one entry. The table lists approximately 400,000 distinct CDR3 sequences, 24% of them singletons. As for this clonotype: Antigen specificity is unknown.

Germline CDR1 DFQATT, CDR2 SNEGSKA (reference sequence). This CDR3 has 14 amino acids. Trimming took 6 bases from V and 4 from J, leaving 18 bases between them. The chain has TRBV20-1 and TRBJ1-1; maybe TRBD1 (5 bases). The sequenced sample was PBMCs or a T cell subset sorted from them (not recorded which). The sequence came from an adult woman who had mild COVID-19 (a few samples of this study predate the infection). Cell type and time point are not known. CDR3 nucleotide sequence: TGCAGTGCGCTGGGGGGAGTCAGGTTCACTGAAGCTTTCTTT. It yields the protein CSALGGVRFTEAFF.